This T cell receptor beta chain was found in a study of cytomegalovirus exposure and HLA in healthy donors. The sample holds one count of this clone. The PCR was carried out with 60 Vbeta primers and 13 Jbeta primers. The repertoire was sequenced with immunoSEQ multiplex PCR; TCRdb's copy has only in-frame clones and lacks some. The data contain roughly 130,000 clones, under 85% of them singletons. CDR3 length equals 12 residues. V was clipped by 3 bases and J by 4 bases, with 8 bases between them. Germline V gene sequence: CDR1 SGHRS, CDR2 YFSETQ. This chain links TRBV5-1 with TRBJ2-7; tentatively, D is TRBD1 (6 bases). Material: PBMCs. The sequence was obtained from a boy younger than 18 in good health and CMV-seronegative. The CDR3: CASSYGQYEQYF. CDR3 DNA: TGCGCCAGCAGCTACGGACAGTACGAGCAGTACTTC.